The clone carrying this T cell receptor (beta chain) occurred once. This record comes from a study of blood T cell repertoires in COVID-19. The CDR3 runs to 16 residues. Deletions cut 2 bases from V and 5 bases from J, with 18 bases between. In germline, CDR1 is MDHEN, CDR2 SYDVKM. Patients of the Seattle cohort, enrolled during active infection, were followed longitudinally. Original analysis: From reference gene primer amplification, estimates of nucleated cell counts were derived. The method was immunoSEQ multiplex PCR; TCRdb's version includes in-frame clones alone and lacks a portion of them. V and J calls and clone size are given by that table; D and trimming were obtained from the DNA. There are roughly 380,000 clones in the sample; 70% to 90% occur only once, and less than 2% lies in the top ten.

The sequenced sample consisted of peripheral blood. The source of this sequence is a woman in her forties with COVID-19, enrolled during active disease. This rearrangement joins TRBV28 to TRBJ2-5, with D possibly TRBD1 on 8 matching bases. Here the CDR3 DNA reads TGTGCCAGCAGTTTAACTCGACAGGGGAGGGAGGAGACCCAGTACTTC. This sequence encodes CASSLTRQGREETQYF.